Listed below are T cell receptor beta chains from one sample, sequenced in a study of T cell changes during pregnancy in multiple sclerosis. Sequenced by immunoSEQ multiplex PCR; TCRdb stores in-frame clones only, minus some. In the table there are 90,000 or so clones, around 93% of which are singletons. Sequenced here: peripheral blood, sampled before pregnancy. These receptors all come from a female donor with multiple sclerosis, enrolled in a pregnancy study. CDR3s include the opening cysteine and the closing phenylalanine or tryptophan. The D gene is left open where the match is weak. Clone size is shown for a subset of rows, as once, few, many or a class of expanded clone.

V gene	D gene	clone size	J gene	CDR3 protein	CDR3 DNA
TRBV21-1	.	.	TRBJ1-5	CASSKDTANQPQHF	TGTGCCAGCAGCAAAGACACCGCCAATCAGCCCCAGCATTTT
TRBV14	TRBD1	.	TRBJ2-3	CASSKWTGKTDTQYF	TGTGCCAGCAGCAAATGGACAGGGAAAACAGATACGCAGTATTTT
TRBV30	TRBD1	few	TRBJ1-1	CVLVGTARGNTEAFF	TGTGTCTTGGTCGGGACAGCAAGGGGGAACACTGAAGCTTTCTTT
TRBV4-2	TRBD1	once	TRBJ2-7	CASSPTDRGVHEQYF	TGTGCCAGCAGCCCCACGGACAGGGGTGTCCACGAGCAGTACTTC
TRBV9	.	.	TRBJ2-2	CASSVGLPNGLAHTGELFF	TGTGCCAGCAGCGTAGGACTCCCTAATGGTTTAGCGCACACCGGGGAGCTGTTTTTT
TRBV15	.	.	TRBJ1-3	CATSRLEVDTIYF	TGTGCCACCAGCAGGCTTGAGGTGGACACCATATATTTT
TRBV2	.	.	TRBJ2-2	CASSDPSLGGNTGELFF	TGTGCCAGCAGTGACCCCAGCCTAGGAGGGAACACCGGGGAGCTGTTTTTT
TRBV2	.	once	TRBJ2-1	CASSDANGRDEQFF	TGTGCCAGCAGTGACGCTAACGGGAGAGATGAGCAGTTCTTC
TRBV19	TRBD1	.	TRBJ2-7	CASSPTPGTGDYEQYF	TGTGCCAGTAGTCCGACTCCCGGGACAGGAGACTACGAGCAGTACTTC
TRBV7-9	.	.	TRBJ2-1	CASSPPKGEQFF	TGTGCCAGCAGCCCACCTAAGGGGGAGCAGTTCTTC